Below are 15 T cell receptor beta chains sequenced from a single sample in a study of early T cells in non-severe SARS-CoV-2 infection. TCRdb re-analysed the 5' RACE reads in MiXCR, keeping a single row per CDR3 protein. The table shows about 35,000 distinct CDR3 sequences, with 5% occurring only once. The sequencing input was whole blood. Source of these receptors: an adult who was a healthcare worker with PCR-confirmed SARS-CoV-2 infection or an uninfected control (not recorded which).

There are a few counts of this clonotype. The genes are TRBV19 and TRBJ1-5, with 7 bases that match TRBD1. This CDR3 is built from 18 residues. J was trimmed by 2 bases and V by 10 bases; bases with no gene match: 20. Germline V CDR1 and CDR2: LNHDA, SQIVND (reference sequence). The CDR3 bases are TGTGCCACCTCCCGGGACAGTGCATTCTTCGACGGCAATCAGCCCCAGCATTTT. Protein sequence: CATSRDSAFFDGNQPQHF.

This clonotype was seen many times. Here the CDR3 DNA reads TGTGCCAGCAGTTACTGGGGACAGGTGCCCCAAGAGACCCAGTACTTC. Translation gives CASSYWGQVPQETQYF. The chain has TRBV6-2 or TRBV6-3 and TRBJ2-5, with 8 nucleotides matching TRBD1. The CDR3 spans 16 residues. From germline, CDR1 is MNHEY and CDR2 SVGEGT. The junction had 5 bases not matched to a gene; V was cut back by 1 base and J by 1 base.

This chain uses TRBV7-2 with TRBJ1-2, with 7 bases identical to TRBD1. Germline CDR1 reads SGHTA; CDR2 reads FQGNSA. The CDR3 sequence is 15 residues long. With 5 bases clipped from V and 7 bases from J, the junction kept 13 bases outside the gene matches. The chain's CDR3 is CASSALTGRQGGYTF. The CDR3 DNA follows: TGTGCCAGCAGCGCCTTGACAGGGCGACAGGGTGGCTACACCTTC.

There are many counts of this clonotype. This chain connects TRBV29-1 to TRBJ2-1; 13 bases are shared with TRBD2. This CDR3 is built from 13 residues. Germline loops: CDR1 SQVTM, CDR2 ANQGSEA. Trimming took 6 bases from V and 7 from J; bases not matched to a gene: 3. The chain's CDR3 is CSVKTSGGNEQFF. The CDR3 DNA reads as TGCAGCGTCAAGACTAGCGGGGGGAATGAGCAGTTCTTC.

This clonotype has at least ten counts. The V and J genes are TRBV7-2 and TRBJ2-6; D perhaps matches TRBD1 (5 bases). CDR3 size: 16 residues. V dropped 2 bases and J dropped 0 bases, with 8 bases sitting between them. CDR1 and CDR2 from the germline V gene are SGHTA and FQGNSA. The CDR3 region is CASSLSRASGANVLTF. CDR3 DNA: TGTGCCAGCAGCTTATCCAGGGCCTCTGGGGCCAACGTCCTGACTTTC. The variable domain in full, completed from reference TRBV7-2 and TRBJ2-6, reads GAGVSQSPSNKVTEKGKDVELRCDPISGHTALYWYRQSLGQGLEFLIYFQGNSAPDKSGLPSDRFSAERTGGSVSTLTIQRTQQEDSAVYLCASSLSRASGANVLTFGAGSRLTVL.

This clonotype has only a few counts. The CDR3 reads CAWSSIVYEQYF. As DNA, the CDR3 is TGTGCCTGGTCCTCAATTGTCTACGAGCAGTACTTC. V and J are TRBV30 and TRBJ2-7; the D is unclear. Germline V gene data show CDR1 as GTSNPN and CDR2 as SVGIG (reference sequence). The V gene lost 5 bases and the J gene lost 3 bases, with 11 bases spanning the gap. This CDR3 has 12 amino acids.

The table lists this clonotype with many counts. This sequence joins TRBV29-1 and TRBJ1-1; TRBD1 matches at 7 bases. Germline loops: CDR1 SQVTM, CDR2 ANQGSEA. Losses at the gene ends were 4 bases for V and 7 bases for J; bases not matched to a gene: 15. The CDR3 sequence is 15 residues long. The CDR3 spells CSVVPTGTVGVEAFF. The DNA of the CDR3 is TGCAGCGTTGTGCCGACCGGGACAGTTGGTGTTGAAGCTTTCTTT.

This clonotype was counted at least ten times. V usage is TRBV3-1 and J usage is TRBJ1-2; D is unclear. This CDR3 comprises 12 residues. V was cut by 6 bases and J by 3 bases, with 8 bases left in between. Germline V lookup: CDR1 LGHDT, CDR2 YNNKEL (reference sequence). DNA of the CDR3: TGTGCCAGCAGTAAGCACTACTATGGCTACACCTTC. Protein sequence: CASSKHYYGYTF.

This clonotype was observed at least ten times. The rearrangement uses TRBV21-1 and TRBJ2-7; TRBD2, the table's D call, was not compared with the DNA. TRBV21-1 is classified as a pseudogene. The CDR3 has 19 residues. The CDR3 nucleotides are TGTGCCAGCAGCAAAGCGGGGACTAGCGGGGGGCCGAGCTCCTACGAGCAGTACTTC. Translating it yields CASSKAGTSGGPSSYEQYF.

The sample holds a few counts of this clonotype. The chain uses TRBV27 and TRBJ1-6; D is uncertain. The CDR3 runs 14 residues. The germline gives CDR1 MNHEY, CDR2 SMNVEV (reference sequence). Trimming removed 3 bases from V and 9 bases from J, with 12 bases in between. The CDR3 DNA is TGTGCCAGCAGTTTCGCCATGGTGGGTTCACCCCTCCACTTT. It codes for CASSFAMVGSPLHF.

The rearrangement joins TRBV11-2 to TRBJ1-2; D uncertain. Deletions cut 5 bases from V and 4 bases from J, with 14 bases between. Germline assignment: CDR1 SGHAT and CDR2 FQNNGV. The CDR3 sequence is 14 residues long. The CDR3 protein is CASSLDRRAYGYTF. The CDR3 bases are TGTGCCAGCAGCCTGGACCGACGGGCCTATGGCTACACCTTC.

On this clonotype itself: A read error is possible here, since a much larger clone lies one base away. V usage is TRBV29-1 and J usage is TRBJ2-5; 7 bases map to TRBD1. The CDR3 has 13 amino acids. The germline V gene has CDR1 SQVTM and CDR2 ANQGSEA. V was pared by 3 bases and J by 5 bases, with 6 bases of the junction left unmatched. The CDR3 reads CSVDGTGAETQYF. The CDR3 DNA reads TGCAGCGTTGACGGCACAGGGGCTGAGACCCAGTACTTC. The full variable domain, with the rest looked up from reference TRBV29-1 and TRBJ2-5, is SAVISQKPSRDICQRGTSLTIQCQVDSQVTMMFWYRQQPGQSLTLIATANQGSEATYESGFVIDKFPISRPNLTFSTLTVSNMSPEDSSIYLCSVDGTGAETQYFGPGTRLLVL.

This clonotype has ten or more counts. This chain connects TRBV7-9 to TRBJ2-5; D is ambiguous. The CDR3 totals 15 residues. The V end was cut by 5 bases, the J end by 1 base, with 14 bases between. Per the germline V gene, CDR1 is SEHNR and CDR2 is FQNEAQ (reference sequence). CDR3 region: CASSARDSPQETQYF. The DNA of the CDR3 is TGTGCCAGCAGCGCTCGAGATAGCCCCCAAGAGACCCAGTACTTC.

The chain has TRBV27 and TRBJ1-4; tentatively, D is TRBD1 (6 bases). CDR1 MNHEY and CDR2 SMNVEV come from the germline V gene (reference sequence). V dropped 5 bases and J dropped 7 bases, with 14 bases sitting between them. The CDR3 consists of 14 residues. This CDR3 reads CASSRGTLFEKLFF. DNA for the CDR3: TGTGCCAGCAGTAGGGGGACCTTATTTGAAAAACTGTTTTTT.

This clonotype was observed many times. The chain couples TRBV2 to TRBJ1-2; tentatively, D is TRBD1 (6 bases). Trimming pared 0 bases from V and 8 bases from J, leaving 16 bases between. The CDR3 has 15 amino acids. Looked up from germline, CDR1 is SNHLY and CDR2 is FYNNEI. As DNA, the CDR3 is TGTGCCAGCAGTGAAGCGACAGGAGATAGTGAAGGCTACACCTTC. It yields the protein CASSEATGDSEGYTF.